Following are 16 T cell receptor beta chains from one sample sequenced in a study of blood T cell repertoires in COVID-19. Clones were read by immunoSEQ multiplex PCR, and TCRdb kept only the in-frame ones, dropping some. This table has around 300,000 clones, about 90% appearing once. The sample was peripheral blood. The source of these receptors is a man aged 18 to 29 with active or convalescent COVID-19.

This chain joins TRBV5-1 and TRBJ2-7; TRBD1 matches at 10 bases. V trimming: 2 bases; J trimming: 4 bases; junction bases outside the gene matches: 3. CDR1 is SGHRS, CDR2 YFSETQ, per germline. There are 14 residues in the CDR3. The CDR3 nucleotides are TGCGCCAGCAGCTTCTGGGACAGGGGTTACGAGCAGTACTTC. Its protein is CASSFWDRGYEQYF.

The chain carries TRBV5-6 and TRBJ1-2; D might be TRBD1 (6 bases). V was clipped by 1 base and J by 14 bases, with 24 bases between them. The CDR3 has 15 amino acids. Per the germline V gene, CDR1 is SGHDT and CDR2 is YYEEEE. The CDR3 bases are TGTGCCAGCAGCTTGTGGGACACCACTAACGGGAAGGAAACCTTC. Translated: CASSLWDTTNGKETF.

The chain combines TRBV6-5 with TRBJ1-6; D possibly corresponds to TRBD1 (6 bases). The CDR3 loop spans 15 amino acids. Trimming removed 0 bases from V and 10 bases from J, with 13 bases in between. CDR1 is MNHEY and CDR2 is SVGAGI in the germline V gene. The CDR3 spells CASSYSRGAVSPLHF. CDR3 sequence (DNA): TGTGCCAGCAGTTACTCGCGGGGGGCGGTCTCACCCCTCCACTTT.

J is TRBJ2-4 and V is TRBV18, with 8 bases aligning to TRBD1. With 3 bases clipped from V and 1 base from J, the junction kept 5 bases outside the gene matches. The CDR3 contains 16 residues. Germline assignment: CDR1 KGHSH and CDR2 LQKENI. The CDR3: CASSPPRDRAKNIQYF. For the CDR3, the DNA is TGTGCCAGCTCACCGCCCCGGGACAGGGCCAAAAACATTCAGTACTTC.

The rearrangement joins TRBV6-1 to TRBJ1-5, with D possibly being TRBD1 (5 bases). Trimming cost V 1 base and J 7 bases, with 11 bases left between them. This CDR3 comprises 14 residues. Germline CDR1 and CDR2: MNHNS and SASEGT. The DNA of the CDR3 is TGTGCCAGCAGTGAAGTAGGGGCAGGGCAGCCCCAGCATTTT. Protein product: CASSEVGAGQPQHF.

The chain uses TRBV5-5 and TRBJ2-7, with 10 bases aligning to TRBD2. Germline CDR1 SGHKS, CDR2 YYEKEE (reference sequence). CDR3 size: 15 residues. V was pared by 5 bases and J by 2 bases, with 7 bases of the junction left unmatched. CDR3 in amino acids: CASRRGLADTYEQYF. As DNA, the CDR3 is TGTGCCAGCAGGCGAGGACTAGCGGACACCTACGAGCAGTACTTC. The whole variable domain, remainder taken from reference TRBV5-5 and TRBJ2-7, is DAGVTQSPTHLIKTRGQQVTLRCSPISGHKSVSWYQQVLGQGPQFIFQYYEKEERGRGNFPDRFSARQFPNYSSELNVNALLLGDSALYLCASRRGLADTYEQYFGPGTRLTVT.

This clone was seen a handful of times. The chain is built from TRBV10-3 and TRBJ1-5, with TRBD1 matching over 7 bases. The CDR3 sequence is 14 residues long. V shed 3 bases, J shed 5 bases, and the junction held 4 bases outside the gene matches. From germline, CDR1 is ENHRY and CDR2 SYGVKD. The CDR3 sequence is CAISDGDSYQPQHF. CDR3 in DNA: TGTGCCATCAGTGACGGGGACAGTTATCAGCCCCAGCATTTT.

The CDR3 protein is CASSLGGLLEAFF. DNA of the CDR3: TGCGCCAGCAGCTTGGGGGGCCTGCTAGAAGCTTTCTTT. The chain uses TRBV5-1 and TRBJ1-1; maybe TRBD1 (5 bases). This CDR3 contains 13 residues. CDR1 and CDR2 (germline): SGHRS, YFSETQ. V was cut by 0 bases and J by 8 bases, with 11 bases left in between.

This chain joins TRBV19 and TRBJ2-4, with TRBD2 identical over 12 bases. The CDR3 contains 18 residues. With 1 base clipped from V and 2 bases from J, the junction kept 6 bases outside the gene matches. Germline lookup yields CDR1 LNHDA and CDR2 SQIVND (reference sequence). In DNA form, the CDR3 reads TGTGCCAGTAGTATAGTTAGACTAGCGGGGGATTCCAAAAACATTCAGTACTTC. Translation gives CASSIVRLAGDSKNIQYF.

This chain uses TRBV15 with TRBJ2-7; D is unresolved. Trimming left V 0 bases short and J 5 bases short, with 14 bases between. CDR3 length: 15 amino acids. Per the germline V gene, CDR1 is LNHNV and CDR2 is YYDKDF (reference sequence). The CDR3 region has the DNA TGTGCCACCAGCAGAGAATATTACGGCGGAGACGAGCAGTACTTC. It codes for CATSREYYGGDEQYF.

This chain uses TRBV6-5 with TRBJ2-7; a possible D gene is TRBD1 (5 bases). Germline CDR1 reads MNHEY; CDR2 reads SVGAGI. The CDR3 spans 13 residues. Trimming took 0 bases from V and 3 from J, leaving 6 bases between them. The CDR3 DNA reads TGTGCCAGCAGTTACTCTCAGGGCTACGAGCAGTACTTC. Translating it yields CASSYSQGYEQYF.

The count of this clone is one. This chain links TRBV7-9 with TRBJ2-7; TRBD1 agrees at 9 bases. With V trimmed by 1 base and J by 4 bases, 2 bases remained unmatched. CDR1 is SEHNR, CDR2 FQNEAQ, per germline (reference sequence). The CDR3 is 14 amino acids. The CDR3 sequence is CASSLGTGEYEQYF. The CDR3 bases are TGTGCCAGCAGCTTAGGGACAGGGGAGTACGAGCAGTACTTC. Full variable domain (missing parts from reference TRBV7-9 and TRBJ2-7): DTGVSQNPRHKITKRGQNVTFRCDPISEHNRLYWYRQTLGQGPEFLTYFQNEAQLEKSRLLSDRFSAERPKGSFSTLEIQRTEQGDSAMYLCASSLGTGEYEQYFGPGTRLTVT.

The V and J genes are TRBV5-1 and TRBJ1-1, with D unresolved. Between the trimmed V and J ends, which lost 0 bases and 5 bases, there was a span of 14 bases. The V gene's germline CDR1 is SGHRS and CDR2 YFSETQ. The CDR3 loop spans 15 amino acids. In nucleotides, the CDR3 is TGCGCCAGCAGCTTGGTGGCCAGAGGTGGGACTGAAGCTTTCTTT. Translation gives CASSLVARGGTEAFF.

The chain has TRBV5-4 and TRBJ1-2, with 7 nucleotides matching TRBD1. The CDR3 sequence is 15 residues long. V was clipped by 5 bases and J by 4 bases; unmatched bases: 11. Germline V gives CDR1 SGHNT, CDR2 YYREEE (reference sequence). CDR3 in amino acids: CASSSPTTGLYGYTF. In DNA form, the CDR3 reads TGTGCCAGCAGTTCACCCACGACAGGGCTCTATGGCTACACCTTC. The variable domain in full, with the rest retrieved from reference TRBV5-4 and TRBJ1-2, is ETGVTQSPTHLIKTRGQQVTLRCSSQSGHNTVSWYQQALGQGPQFIFQYYREEENGRGNFPPRFSGLQFPNYSSELNVNALELDDSALYLCASSSPTTGLYGYTFGSGTRLTVV.

A single count supports this clone. The chain employs TRBV6-1 and TRBJ1-4; 7 positions agree with TRBD1. Losses at the gene ends were 2 bases for V and 7 bases for J; bases not matched to a gene: 7. The V gene's germline CDR1 is MNHNS and CDR2 SASEGT. This CDR3 spans 15 amino acids. The CDR3 is CASSELRGRSEKLFF. The CDR3 DNA reads as TGTGCCAGCAGTGAACTGAGGGGGCGTAGTGAAAAACTGTTTTTT.

V is TRBV28 and J is TRBJ1-2, with D possibly matching TRBD1 (5 bases). V shed 5 bases and J shed 8 bases, with 24 bases lying between them. Germline-derived CDR1 and CDR2 are MDHEN and SYDVKM. This CDR3 contains 16 residues. CDR3 in DNA: TGTGCCAGCAGTCCCAACGACAGCGGGTTCCCTGGGGGCTACACCTTC. Its translation is CASSPNDSGFPGGYTF.